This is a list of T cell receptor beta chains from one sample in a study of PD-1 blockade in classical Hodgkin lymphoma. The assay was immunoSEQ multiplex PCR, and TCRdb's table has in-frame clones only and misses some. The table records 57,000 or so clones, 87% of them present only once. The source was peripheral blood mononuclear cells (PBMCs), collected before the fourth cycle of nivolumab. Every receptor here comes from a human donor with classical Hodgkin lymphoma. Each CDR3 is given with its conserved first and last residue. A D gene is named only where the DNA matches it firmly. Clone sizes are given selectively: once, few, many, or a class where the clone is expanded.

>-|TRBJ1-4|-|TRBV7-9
CASSLVANEKLFF
TGTGCCAGCAGCTTAGTGGCTAATGAAAAACTGTTTTTT
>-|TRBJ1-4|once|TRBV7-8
CASSLASTLRTELFF
TGTGCCAGCAGCTTAGCATCCACCCTCCGCACGGAACTGTTTTTT
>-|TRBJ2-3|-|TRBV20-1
CSVGTDTQYF
TGCAGTGTTGGCACAGATACGCAGTATTTT
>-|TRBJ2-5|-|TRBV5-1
CASSLLQGQETQYF
TGCGCCAGCAGCTTACTTCAGGGACAAGAGACCCAGTACTTC
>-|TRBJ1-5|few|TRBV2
CASRHERVYSNQPQHF
TGTGCCAGCAGACATGAGAGGGTCTATAGCAATCAGCCCCAGCATTTT
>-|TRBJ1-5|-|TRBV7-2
CASSLEGRAVGPQHF
TGTGCCAGCAGCTTAGAAGGCAGGGCCGTGGGGCCCCAGCATTTT
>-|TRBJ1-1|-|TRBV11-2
CASSLGETEAFF
TGTGCCAGCAGCTTAGGAGAGACTGAAGCTTTCTTT
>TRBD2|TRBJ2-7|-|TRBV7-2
CASSLVAGGSYEQYF
TGTGCCAGCAGCTTAGTAGCGGGGGGGTCCTACGAGCAGTACTTC
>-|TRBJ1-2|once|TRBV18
CASSPGVDYGYTF
TGTGCCAGCTCACCAGGGGTGGACTATGGCTACACCTTC
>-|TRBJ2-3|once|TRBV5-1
CATNEGGANTQYF
TGCGCCACCAATGAGGGGGGGGCAAATACGCAGTATTTT
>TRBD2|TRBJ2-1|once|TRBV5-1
CASSLVPGLVNEQFF
TGCGCCAGCAGCTTGGTCCCGGGACTAGTGAATGAGCAGTTCTTC
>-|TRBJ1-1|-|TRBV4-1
CASSPNSYTEAFF
TGCGCCAGCAGCCCAAACTCGTACACTGAAGCTTTCTTT
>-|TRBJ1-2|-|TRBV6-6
CASSPADKLYGYTF
TGTGCCAGCAGTCCCGCCGATAAATTATATGGCTACACCTTC
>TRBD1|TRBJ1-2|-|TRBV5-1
CASSPDREKGYTF
TGCGCCAGCAGTCCAGACAGGGAAAAAGGCTACACCTTC
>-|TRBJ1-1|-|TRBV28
CASSLSRFGTEAFF
TGTGCCAGCAGTCTTTCTCGGTTTGGCACTGAAGCTTTCTTT
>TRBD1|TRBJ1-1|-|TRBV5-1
CASSLAGTGGTEAFF
TGCGCCAGCAGCTTGGCCGGGACAGGGGGGACTGAAGCTTTCTTT
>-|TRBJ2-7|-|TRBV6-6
CASSSPLTGLDEQYF
TGTGCCAGCAGCTCCCCCTTGACAGGTCTTGACGAGCAGTACTTC
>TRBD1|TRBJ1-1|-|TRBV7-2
CASSLYRGLNTEAFF
TGTGCCAGCAGCTTATACAGGGGGCTGAACACTGAAGCTTTCTTT
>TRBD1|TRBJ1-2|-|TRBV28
CASSLQPGQGTAGYTF
TGTGCCAGCAGTTTACAACCGGGACAGGGAACGGCTGGCTACACCTTC
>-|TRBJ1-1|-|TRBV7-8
CASSLTSVAEAFF
TGTGCCAGCAGCTTAACTTCTGTCGCTGAAGCTTTCTTT
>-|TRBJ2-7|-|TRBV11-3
CASSLDREYSEQYF
TGTGCCAGCAGCTTAGATCGGGAGTACAGCGAGCAGTACTTC
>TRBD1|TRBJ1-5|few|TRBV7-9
CASSLTGDFNQPQHF
TGTGCCAGCAGCTTGACAGGGGATTTCAATCAGCCCCAGCATTTT
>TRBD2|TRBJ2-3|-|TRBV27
CASETGGHTDTQYF
TGTGCCAGCGAAACGGGGGGGCACACAGATACGCAGTATTTT
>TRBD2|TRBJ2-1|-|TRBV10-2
CASSRSSGGYYNEQFF
TGCGCCAGCAGTAGATCTAGCGGGGGATATTACAATGAGCAGTTCTTC
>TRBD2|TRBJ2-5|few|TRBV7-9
CASRDSGGEETQYF
TGTGCCAGCAGGGATAGCGGGGGTGAAGAGACCCAGTACTTC
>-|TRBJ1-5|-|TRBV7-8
CASSLVDGQPQHF
TGTGCCAGCAGCCTTGTCGACGGGCAGCCCCAGCATTTT
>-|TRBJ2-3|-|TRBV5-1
CASTQGSTDTQYF
TGCGCCAGCACTCAGGGAAGCACAGATACGCAGTATTTT
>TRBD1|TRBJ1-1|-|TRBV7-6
CASSPQGDGTEAFF
TGTGCCAGCAGCCCGCAGGGGGACGGTACTGAAGCTTTCTTT
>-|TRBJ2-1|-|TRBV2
CASGRLTPDDEQFF
TGTGCCAGCGGGAGACTAACTCCTGACGATGAGCAGTTCTTC
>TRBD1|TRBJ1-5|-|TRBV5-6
CASSTLTGAQLGNQPQHF
TGTGCCAGCAGCACCCTGACAGGGGCTCAACTGGGCAATCAGCCCCAGCATTTT
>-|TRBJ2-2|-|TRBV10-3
CAISVPSTGELFF
TGTGCCATCAGTGTACCCAGCACCGGGGAGCTGTTTTTT
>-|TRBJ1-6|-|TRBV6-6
CASREQGPNSPLHF
TGTGCCAGCAGGGAACAGGGTCCTAATTCACCCCTCCACTTT
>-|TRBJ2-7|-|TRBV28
CASSHRAHEQYF
TGTGCCAGCAGTCACAGGGCCCACGAGCAGTACTTC
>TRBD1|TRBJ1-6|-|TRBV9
CASSVGTGASSPLHF
TGTGCCAGCAGCGTAGGGACAGGGGCGAGTTCACCCCTCCACTTT
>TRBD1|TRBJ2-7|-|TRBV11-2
CASSLGSTGALTYEQYF
TGTGCCAGCAGCTTGGGCTCAACAGGGGCCCTGACTTACGAGCAGTACTTC
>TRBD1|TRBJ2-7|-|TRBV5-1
CASSPGQTYEQYF
TGCGCCAGCAGCCCGGGACAGACCTACGAGCAGTACTTC